This paragraph covers one T cell receptor beta chain sequence. Its antigen is unknown. Unique molecular identifiers tagged the TCR beta cDNA libraries. TCRdb analysed the PCR reads with MiXCR anew, one entry per CDR3 protein. This sample has about 800,000 distinct CDR3 sequences, with around 27% found just once. These data are taken from a study of post-analysis software for immune sequencing data. Regarding the study as a whole: Compared with controls, patients had more of 4 or 5 TRBV segments, including TRBV5-6, TRBV5-1 and TRBV20-1.

The CDR3 spans 21 residues. The germline gives CDR1 MNHEY, CDR2 SVGEGT. V shed 4 bases and J 1 base; nucleotides not matched to a gene: 22. The chain carries TRBV6-2 or TRBV6-3 and TRBJ2-4; 7 bases fit TRBD2. The sequencing input was blood. The origin of this receptor is a girl aged 10-17 years with multiple sclerosis. This CDR3 is CASSSSASGRRPGVAKNIQYF. The DNA of the CDR3 is TGTGCCAGCAGTTCTTCAGCTAGCGGACGGAGGCCGGGTGTGGCCAAAAACATTCAGTACTTC.